These T cell receptor beta chains were read from a single sample in a study of regulatory T cells in long-lasting Graves disease. TCRdb passed the multiplex PCR reads through MiXCR, listing each CDR3 protein once. The sample yields about 400,000 distinct CDR3 sequences, roughly 20% seen once. Material: peripheral blood mononuclear cells (PBMCs), obtained when the disease was refractory, from a patient treated with antithyroid drugs. The receptors were sampled from a female donor with Graves disease. CDR3s include the opening cysteine and the closing phenylalanine or tryptophan. Each record gives: CDR3 DNA, CDR3 protein, J gene, V gene, clone size, D gene. The D gene is left open where the match is weak. Not every row has a clone size; where given, it reads once, few, many or a size class.

CDR3nt: TGTGCCAGTAGTATAGGCCAGGCCGGAGGTCAGCCCCAGCATTTT; CDR3aa: CASSIGQAGGQPQHF; j_gene: TRBJ1-5; v_gene: TRBV19; abundance: few; d_gene: .
CDR3nt: TGTGCCAGCAGCTTTACCCAGGGTAATGAGCAGTACTTC; CDR3aa: CASSFTQGNEQYF; j_gene: TRBJ2-7; v_gene: TRBV7-2; abundance: few; d_gene: .
CDR3nt: TGTGCCAGCAGGACAGGAGGAACTGGAAACACCATATATTTT; CDR3aa: CASRTGGTGNTIYF; j_gene: TRBJ1-3; v_gene: TRBV28; abundance: .; d_gene: .
CDR3nt: TGTGCCTGGAAAAGACTAGCGGGAGAAACGTACGAGCAGTACTTC; CDR3aa: CAWKRLAGETYEQYF; j_gene: TRBJ2-7; v_gene: TRBV30; abundance: few; d_gene: TRBD2
CDR3nt: TGCGCCAGCAGCTGGGGGGAGTGGACTGGGGCCAACGTCCTGACTTTC; CDR3aa: CASSWGEWTGANVLTF; j_gene: TRBJ2-6; v_gene: TRBV5-1; abundance: few; d_gene: .
CDR3nt: TGTGCCACCAGTGATCCAGGGGGGACACAGCCCCAGCATTTT; CDR3aa: CATSDPGGTQPQHF; j_gene: TRBJ1-5; v_gene: TRBV24-1; abundance: few; d_gene: TRBD1
CDR3nt: TGTGCCTGGGGGCGGGTCACGAGGGACATTCAGTACTTC; CDR3aa: CAWGRVTRDIQYF; j_gene: TRBJ2-4; v_gene: TRBV30; abundance: few; d_gene: .
CDR3nt: TGCGCCACCTCACGTGGCACGAAACCTCAAGAGACCCAGTACTTC; CDR3aa: CATSRGTKPQETQYF; j_gene: TRBJ2-5; v_gene: TRBV5-1; abundance: .; d_gene: .
CDR3nt: TGTGCCAGCAGCACAGGGTTTGGGGCCAAGGAGACCCAGTACTTC; CDR3aa: CASSTGFGAKETQYF; j_gene: TRBJ2-5; v_gene: TRBV28; abundance: many; d_gene: .
CDR3nt: TGTGCCAGCACCCGTAAGACAGGGGAAGAGACCCAGTACTTC; CDR3aa: CASTRKTGEETQYF; j_gene: TRBJ2-5; v_gene: TRBV27; abundance: few; d_gene: TRBD1
CDR3nt: TGTGCCAGCAGTGCCCTGGAGCGGGCCCTCGCTGCCGTGCAGTTCTTC; CDR3aa: CASSALERALAAVQFF; j_gene: TRBJ2-1; v_gene: TRBV2; abundance: .; d_gene: .
CDR3nt: TGTGCCAGCAGCTCCGCGGATCGAGAAAAACTGTTTTTT; CDR3aa: CASSSADREKLFF; j_gene: TRBJ1-4; v_gene: TRBV7-2; abundance: .; d_gene: .
CDR3nt: TGCGCCAGCAGCCCTAGGACTAGCGGGAACACCGGGGAGCTGTTTTTT; CDR3aa: CASSPRTSGNTGELFF; j_gene: TRBJ2-2; v_gene: TRBV5-1; abundance: .; d_gene: TRBD2
CDR3nt: TGCAGTGCCCAAACGTGGGGGGATCAGCCCCAGCATTTT; CDR3aa: CSAQTWGDQPQHF; j_gene: TRBJ1-5; v_gene: TRBV20-1; abundance: many; d_gene: .
CDR3nt: TGTGCCAGCAGCCCCGAATTTGAAGCTTTCTTT; CDR3aa: CASSPEFEAFF; j_gene: TRBJ1-1; v_gene: TRBV27; abundance: few; d_gene: .
CDR3nt: TGTGCCAGCAGCCACAGGAACTCCGGGGCCAACGTCCTGACTTTC; CDR3aa: CASSHRNSGANVLTF; j_gene: TRBJ2-6; v_gene: TRBV7-9; abundance: many; d_gene: .
CDR3nt: TGTGCCAGCAGTTCCCGGGACTATTACGAGCAGTACTTC; CDR3aa: CASSSRDYYEQYF; j_gene: TRBJ2-7; v_gene: TRBV28; abundance: .; d_gene: TRBD2
CDR3nt: TGTGCCAGCAGGGAGACAGGGGGCACGCGGAACACTGAAGCTTTCTTT; CDR3aa: CASRETGGTRNTEAFF; j_gene: TRBJ1-1; v_gene: TRBV7-2; abundance: many; d_gene: TRBD1
CDR3nt: TGTGCCAGCAGTTTATATCCAGGGGGTGTCTATGGCTACACCTTC; CDR3aa: CASSLYPGGVYGYTF; j_gene: TRBJ1-2; v_gene: TRBV27; abundance: .; d_gene: TRBD1
CDR3nt: TGCGCCAGCAGTGGACAGAGCGGTAAAAACATTCAGTACTTC; CDR3aa: CASSGQSGKNIQYF; j_gene: TRBJ2-4; v_gene: TRBV10-2; abundance: .; d_gene: .
CDR3nt: TGCAGTGGTAGCCTTCCGGCGGGAGGATCCTACGAGCAGTACTTC; CDR3aa: CSGSLPAGGSYEQYF; j_gene: TRBJ2-7; v_gene: TRBV20-1; abundance: .; d_gene: TRBD2
CDR3nt: TGTGCCAGCAGTTTAAATTCGTTAGGCTACAAGCAGTACTTC; CDR3aa: CASSLNSLGYKQYF; j_gene: TRBJ2-7; v_gene: TRBV27; abundance: .; d_gene: .
CDR3nt: TGCAGTGCTGGGGGGTGGGGGACGGAGACCCAGTACTTC; CDR3aa: CSAGGWGTETQYF; j_gene: TRBJ2-5; v_gene: TRBV20-1; abundance: many; d_gene: .
CDR3nt: TGCGCCAGCAGCCAAGAAATTGTTGGGCAGTCCCGCAGGGAGACCCAGTACTTC; CDR3aa: CASSQEIVGQSRRETQYF; j_gene: TRBJ2-5; v_gene: TRBV4-1; abundance: .; d_gene: .
CDR3nt: TGTGCCACCAGTGGGGGCCGTGGGCCCCAGGAGGGGTATGGCTACACCTTC; CDR3aa: CATSGGRGPQEGYGYTF; j_gene: TRBJ1-2; v_gene: TRBV24-1; abundance: many; d_gene: .
CDR3nt: TGTGCCTGGAGTGAGCCGGGACATCCAAATCAGCCCCAGCATTTT; CDR3aa: CAWSEPGHPNQPQHF; j_gene: TRBJ1-5; v_gene: TRBV30; abundance: .; d_gene: .
CDR3nt: TGCGCCAGCAGCTTGGCCGCAGGGACCCAGTACTTC; CDR3aa: CASSLAAGTQYF; j_gene: TRBJ2-5; v_gene: TRBV5-1; abundance: many; d_gene: .
CDR3nt: TGTGCCAGCAGCCTCCGCCAGGGCGGTGGCACCGGGGAGCTGTTTTTT; CDR3aa: CASSLRQGGGTGELFF; j_gene: TRBJ2-2; v_gene: TRBV7-2; abundance: .; d_gene: .
CDR3nt: TGTGCCTGGAGTGGGGGGTTGGGCAACCAGCCCCAGCATTTT; CDR3aa: CAWSGGLGNQPQHF; j_gene: TRBJ1-5; v_gene: TRBV30; abundance: .; d_gene: .
CDR3nt: TGTGCCAGCGGTCCTCTCTACGGGGCTGGGGAGACCCAGTACTTC; CDR3aa: CASGPLYGAGETQYF; j_gene: TRBJ2-5; v_gene: TRBV28; abundance: .; d_gene: .
CDR3nt: TGTGCCAGCAGTGAATGGCCAGTCTCCTACGAGCAGTACTTC; CDR3aa: CASSEWPVSYEQYF; j_gene: TRBJ2-7; v_gene: TRBV2; abundance: few; d_gene: .
CDR3nt: TGTGCCAGCAGCTTATTTGGGACTAGCTCCTACGAGCAGTACTTC; CDR3aa: CASSLFGTSSYEQYF; j_gene: TRBJ2-7; v_gene: TRBV7-3; abundance: .; d_gene: TRBD2
CDR3nt: TGCGCCAGCAGCTTGGGAACAGGGTTAAATCAGCCCCAGCATTTT; CDR3aa: CASSLGTGLNQPQHF; j_gene: TRBJ1-5; v_gene: TRBV5-1; abundance: .; d_gene: .
CDR3nt: TGTGCCAGCAGCACCTTAAGGGGGCCTGAAGGCTCTGGGGCCAACGTCCTGACTTTC; CDR3aa: CASSTLRGPEGSGANVLTF; j_gene: TRBJ2-6; v_gene: TRBV7-9; abundance: .; d_gene: TRBD1
CDR3nt: TGTGCCTGGACCCCCTTTGGTGGGGGCCATGAAAAACTGTTTTTT; CDR3aa: CAWTPFGGGHEKLFF; j_gene: TRBJ1-4; v_gene: TRBV30; abundance: few; d_gene: .
CDR3nt: TGTGCCAGCAGCCCCAACCGGTCCCCGGGAGCTTTCTTT; CDR3aa: CASSPNRSPGAFF; j_gene: TRBJ1-1; v_gene: TRBV14; abundance: .; d_gene: .
CDR3nt: TGTGCCAGCAGTTTATTGGGGGGCACCTACGAGCAGTACTTC; CDR3aa: CASSLLGGTYEQYF; j_gene: TRBJ2-7; v_gene: TRBV27; abundance: many; d_gene: .
CDR3nt: TGTGCCAGCAGTGAACTCGCGGGTGGGAACACTGAAGCTTTCTTT; CDR3aa: CASSELAGGNTEAFF; j_gene: TRBJ1-1; v_gene: TRBV6-2/TRBV6-3; abundance: once; d_gene: .
CDR3nt: TGTGCCAGCAGCGGCCGGGACAGGGGGATGTATACTGAAGCTTTCTTT; CDR3aa: CASSGRDRGMYTEAFF; j_gene: TRBJ1-1; v_gene: TRBV9; abundance: few; d_gene: TRBD1
CDR3nt: TGTGCCAGCAGCGTTCAGGGTTCAGAGACCCAGTACTTC; CDR3aa: CASSVQGSETQYF; j_gene: TRBJ2-5; v_gene: TRBV9; abundance: .; d_gene: .
CDR3nt: TGTGCCAGCAGTTTGGACGGGGCTAATGAAAAACTGTTTTTT; CDR3aa: CASSLDGANEKLFF; j_gene: TRBJ1-4; v_gene: TRBV6-9; abundance: many; d_gene: .
CDR3nt: TGTGCCAGTAGTAAGCTCGATGGCAGGAACACTGAAGCTTTCTTT; CDR3aa: CASSKLDGRNTEAFF; j_gene: TRBJ1-1; v_gene: TRBV19; abundance: .; d_gene: .
CDR3nt: TGTGCCAGCAGTGTCACCGATATCATTTCGTCCCAGCATTTT; CDR3aa: CASSVTDIISSQHF; j_gene: TRBJ1-5; v_gene: TRBV6-1; abundance: few; d_gene: .
CDR3nt: TGTGCCAGCAGTCCCGGGACAGTCGAGCAGTACTTC; CDR3aa: CASSPGTVEQYF; j_gene: TRBJ2-7; v_gene: TRBV28; abundance: many; d_gene: TRBD1
CDR3nt: TGTGCCAGCAGCTTAGAACAGGGTAGCCTTGAGACCCAGTACTTC; CDR3aa: CASSLEQGSLETQYF; j_gene: TRBJ2-5; v_gene: TRBV11-2; abundance: many; d_gene: .
CDR3nt: TGCAGCGTCACCGGGACAGGGACGATTAATACTGAAGCTTTCTTT; CDR3aa: CSVTGTGTINTEAFF; j_gene: TRBJ1-1; v_gene: TRBV29-1; abundance: .; d_gene: TRBD1
CDR3nt: TGTGCCAGCAGCTCTGAGGGCTTCTACGAGCAGTACTTC; CDR3aa: CASSSEGFYEQYF; j_gene: TRBJ2-7; v_gene: TRBV7-9; abundance: .; d_gene: .
CDR3nt: TGTGCCAGCAGTCCTTCGGGGCAGGCCCTCTACGAGCAGTACTTC; CDR3aa: CASSPSGQALYEQYF; j_gene: TRBJ2-7; v_gene: TRBV7-2; abundance: .; d_gene: .
CDR3nt: TGTGCCAGCAGGTCCGGGACAGGTTGGCCCTACGAGCAGTACTTC; CDR3aa: CASRSGTGWPYEQYF; j_gene: TRBJ2-7; v_gene: TRBV6-1; abundance: many; d_gene: TRBD1
CDR3nt: TGCGCCAGCAGCCAAGATGCGCAGATTGGAAACACCATATATTTT; CDR3aa: CASSQDAQIGNTIYF; j_gene: TRBJ1-3; v_gene: TRBV4-3; abundance: .; d_gene: .
CDR3nt: TGCAGTGCTAGAGATCAGGGCAGGATGAACACTGAAGCCTTCTTT; CDR3aa: CSARDQGRMNTEAFF; j_gene: TRBJ1-1; v_gene: TRBV20-1; abundance: few; d_gene: .
CDR3nt: TGCGCCAGCAGCCAAGATTGGTCGCCGGGACAGGGGTTGTACGAGCAGTACTTC; CDR3aa: CASSQDWSPGQGLYEQYF; j_gene: TRBJ2-7; v_gene: TRBV4-3; abundance: .; d_gene: TRBD1
CDR3nt: TGTGCCAGCAGTTACTCTAAGGGGGATGGCTATGGCTACACCTTC; CDR3aa: CASSYSKGDGYGYTF; j_gene: TRBJ1-2; v_gene: TRBV6-2/TRBV6-3; abundance: many; d_gene: .
CDR3nt: TGTGCCAGCAGCCCGACAGGGGCCCTCGGAGAGACCCAGTACTTC; CDR3aa: CASSPTGALGETQYF; j_gene: TRBJ2-5; v_gene: TRBV7-3; abundance: few; d_gene: TRBD1
CDR3nt: TGTGCCAGCAGTTTGGGATGGGGGCAAAGCTCCTACGAGCAGTACTTC; CDR3aa: CASSLGWGQSSYEQYF; j_gene: TRBJ2-7; v_gene: TRBV12-3/TRBV12-4; abundance: many; d_gene: .